The 16 T cell receptor beta chains listed next were all sequenced from one sample in a study of CD8 T cells in ankylosing spondylitis. These receptors are not linked to any known antigen. Findings of the study overall: It appeared that ankylosing spondylitis blood was characterized by a TCR beta motif of fewer than ten highly homologous variants.

Each CDR3 protein gets one entry after TCRdb re-called the 5' RACE reads with MiXCR. The data contain 650,000 to 800,000 distinct CDR3 sequences, around 17% of them singletons. The specimen sequenced was blood, either unsorted or a sorted T cell fraction (not recorded which). The receptors originated from a male donor with ankylosing spondylitis.

The chain recombines TRBV7-9 with TRBJ1-3, with D unresolved. V was shortened by 2 bases and J by 8 bases, with 7 bases between the two germline ends. The CDR3 is 12 amino acids. The germline V gene encodes CDR1 SEHNR and CDR2 FQNEAQ (reference sequence). The CDR3: CASSLSSDTIYF. The CDR3 DNA follows: TGTGCCAGCAGCTTATCATCGGACACCATATATTTT. The full variable domain, its missing parts supplied by reference TRBV7-9 and TRBJ1-3, is DTGVSQNPRHKITKRGQNVTFRCDPISEHNRLYWYRQTLGQGPEFLTYFQNEAQLEKSRLLSDRFSAERPKGSFSTLEIQRTEQGDSAMYLCASSLSSDTIYFGEGSWLTVV.

In this sample, this clonotype turned up a few times. This chain links TRBV12-3 or TRBV12-4 with TRBJ1-6, with D uncertain. The length of the CDR3 is 15 residues. V was shortened by 5 bases and J by 5 bases, with 13 bases between the two germline ends. The CDR3 reads CASSPFNSDNSPLHF. The CDR3 region has the DNA TGTGCCAGCAGTCCCTTCAATTCGGATAATTCACCCCTCCACTTT.

This clonotype showed up many times. The chain employs TRBV27 and TRBJ2-3, with a weak D call TRBD2 (6 bases). Trimming removed 3 bases from V and 9 bases from J, with 13 bases in between. The germline gives CDR1 MNHEY, CDR2 SMNVEV (reference sequence). CDR3 length: 13 residues. CDR3 DNA sequence: TGTGCCAGCAGTTTCTCTGGAGGGATGACGCAGTATTTT. Its translation: CASSFSGGMTQYF.

This clonotype was seen a few times. The chain has TRBV12-3 or TRBV12-4 and TRBJ2-7; D possibly corresponds to TRBD1 (8 bases). Trimming pared 5 bases from V and 4 bases from J, leaving 21 bases between. The CDR3 loop spans 16 amino acids. The CDR3 sequence is CASSSPGGQDFYEQYF. In DNA form, the CDR3 reads TGTGCCAGCAGTAGCCCGGGGGGACAGGACTTTTACGAGCAGTACTTC.

This chain links TRBV7-6 with TRBJ2-7; a possible D gene is TRBD2 (6 bases). The germline V gene has CDR1 SGHVS and CDR2 FNYEAQ. CDR3 size: 14 residues. V dropped 5 bases and J dropped 7 bases, with 18 bases sitting between them. This CDR3 is CASSHAGTSWEQYF. The DNA of the CDR3 is TGTGCCAGCAGCCACGCCGGGACTTCGTGGGAGCAGTACTTC.

This sequence joins TRBV10-3 and TRBJ2-5; possibly TRBD2 for D (5 bases). CDR1 is ENHRY and CDR2 is SYGVKD in the germline V gene. Trimming left V 3 bases short and J 5 bases short, with 13 bases between. This CDR3 contains 14 residues. The CDR3 DNA reads TGTGCCATCAGTGACTCGGGATCGGGGGAGACCCAGTACTTC. It codes for CAISDSGSGETQYF.

This clonotype was found a few times. The chain employs TRBV10-3 and TRBJ2-7; perhaps D is TRBD1 or TRBD2 (6 bases each). V lost 4 bases and J lost 4, with 14 bases in between. Looked up from germline, CDR1 is ENHRY and CDR2 is SYGVKD. The CDR3 runs 14 residues. DNA of the CDR3: TGTGCCATCAGTGGGGGGGACATTTTTTACGAGCAGTACTTC. The encoded protein is CAISGGDIFYEQYF.

This clonotype was detected only a few times. The chain couples TRBV12-3 or TRBV12-4 to TRBJ2-7, with D maybe TRBD2 (5 bases). V shed 5 bases and J shed 2 bases, with 16 bases lying between them. The CDR3 length is 15 residues. The CDR3 loop is CASSLVGLQPYEQYF. The DNA for the CDR3 is TGTGCCAGCAGTCTCGTCGGACTCCAGCCCTACGAGCAGTACTTC.

Ten or more counts support this clonotype. This chain uses TRBV29-1 with TRBJ1-4, with D unresolved. Germline V gives CDR1 SQVTM, CDR2 ANQGSEA. The V and J ends lost 1 base and 0 bases respectively, with 6 bases between them. The CDR3 is 14 residues long. CDR3 bases: TGCAGCGTTGAAGGGGCCTCAACTAATGAAAAACTGTTTTTT. It translates to CSVEGASTNEKLFF. The whole variable domain, filled in from reference TRBV29-1 and TRBJ1-4, reads SAVISQKPSRDICQRGTSLTIQCQVDSQVTMMFWYRQQPGQSLTLIATANQGSEATYESGFVIDKFPISRPNLTFSTLTVSNMSPEDSSIYLCSVEGASTNEKLFFGSGTQLSVL.

This clonotype was picked up many times. The chain uses TRBV7-2 and TRBJ2-1; D is uncertain. The germline V and J ends were trimmed by 3 bases and 8 bases, with 11 bases remaining between them. Germline assignment: CDR1 SGHTA and CDR2 FQGNSA. This CDR3 has 13 residues. The CDR3 spells CASSFKEGHEQFF. DNA of the CDR3: TGTGCCAGCAGCTTTAAGGAAGGGCATGAGCAGTTCTTC.

This clonotype was seen more than once but under ten times. The chain couples TRBV11-2 to TRBJ2-7; weak D call: TRBD1 (8 bases). Trimming removed 3 bases from V and 4 bases from J, with 16 bases in between. CDR3 length: 15 residues. Germline CDR1 SGHAT, CDR2 FQNNGV. The CDR3 DNA reads TGTGCCAGCAGCTTCTTTGGACAGGGAGGGTACGAGCAGTACTTC. Encoded protein: CASSFFGQGGYEQYF.

The rearrangement joins TRBV12-3 or TRBV12-4 to TRBJ2-7, with no clear D. Trimming stripped 6 bases from V and 5 bases from J, with 11 bases between. There are 12 residues in the CDR3. This CDR3 reads CASSPQIDEQYF. CDR3 coding DNA: TGTGCCAGCAGCCCCCAAATAGACGAGCAGTACTTC.

The V and J genes are TRBV4-1 and TRBJ1-1; D unresolved. CDR3 length equals 16 residues. Germline V CDR1 and CDR2: MGHRA, YSYEKL. V was trimmed by 2 bases and J by 3 bases, leaving 16 bases between them. CDR3 sequence (DNA): TGCGCCAGCAGCCAATTAGTATTGGGGTCCGACACTGAAGCTTTCTTT. Its translation is CASSQLVLGSDTEAFF.

This rearrangement joins TRBV20-1 to TRBJ2-7; D not certain. The CDR3 has 14 amino acids. V dropped 1 base and J dropped 2 bases, with 12 bases sitting between them. CDR1 DFQATT and CDR2 SNEGSKA come from the germline V gene (reference sequence). Here the CDR3 reads CSARGAPMAYEQYF. The CDR3 DNA is TGCAGTGCTAGAGGGGCCCCGATGGCCTACGAGCAGTACTTC.

This clonotype was seen a handful of times. The chain links TRBV5-1 to TRBJ1-6; no reliable D call. The CDR3 length is 13 residues. Per germline, CDR1 SGHRS and CDR2 YFSETQ. The ends were cut back, 0 bases at V and 3 bases at J, with 1 base in the middle. The CDR3: CASSLVYNSPLHF. Here the CDR3 DNA reads TGCGCCAGCAGCTTGGTCTATAATTCACCCCTCCACTTT. The whole variable domain, remainder taken from reference TRBV5-1 and TRBJ1-6, is KAGVTQTPRYLIKTRGQQVTLSCSPISGHRSVSWYQQTPGQGLQFLFEYFSETQRNKGNFPGRFSGRQFSNSRSEMNVSTLELGDSALYLCASSLVYNSPLHFGNGTRLTVT.

Details on this clonotype: It is unclear where the CDR3 begins or ends on the DNA, so no DNA is shown, and the CDR3 is as TCRdb lists it. The genes are TRBV27 and TRBJ1-1. A total of 15 residues make up the CDR3, ends included. CDR1 MNHEY and CDR2 SMNVEV come from the germline V gene (reference sequence). The CDR3 sequence: CASSFRGRSNTEAFF.